The rows below give T cell receptor beta chains drawn from one sample of a study of a mutant IDH1 vaccine in newly diagnosed glioma. Assay: immunoSEQ multiplex PCR; the TCRdb copy retains only in-frame clones and omits some. Of about 94,000 clones listed, roughly 90% are singletons. The antigens these receptors bind are not known. The sequencing here drew on PBMCs, taken from a glioma patient whose treatment included an IDH1 peptide vaccine. The receptors here all came from a woman between 50 and 59 years old with glioma. Each CDR3 is given with its conserved first and last residue. The order of the fields is D gene, J gene, clone size, V gene, CDR3 DNA, CDR3 protein. The D gene is left open where the match is weak. Clone size is shown for a subset of rows, as once, few, many or a class of expanded clone.

d_gene: NA
j_gene: TRBJ1-4
abundance: NA
v_gene: TRBV30
CDR3nt: TGTGCCTGGGGGCAGGGACGAGGTGAAAAACTGTTTTTT
CDR3aa: CAWGQGRGEKLFF

d_gene: NA
j_gene: TRBJ2-3
abundance: NA
v_gene: TRBV11-3
CDR3nt: TGTGCCAGCAGCACCGGCGGTGGAAATGATACGCAGTATTTT
CDR3aa: CASSTGGGNDTQYF

d_gene: NA
j_gene: TRBJ1-5
abundance: NA
v_gene: TRBV6-6
CDR3nt: TGTGCCAGCAAGCCGGGGGAGCGGAATCAGCCCCAGCATTTT
CDR3aa: CASKPGERNQPQHF

d_gene: NA
j_gene: TRBJ2-7
abundance: NA
v_gene: TRBV10-3
CDR3nt: TGTGCCATCAGTGAGAAAGCCTACGAGCAGTACTTC
CDR3aa: CAISEKAYEQYF

d_gene: TRBD1
j_gene: TRBJ2-7
abundance: NA
v_gene: TRBV7-8
CDR3nt: TGTGCCAGCAGCTTAAGCCAGGGGGCCTACGAGCAGTACTTC
CDR3aa: CASSLSQGAYEQYF

d_gene: NA
j_gene: TRBJ1-6
abundance: NA
v_gene: TRBV30
CDR3nt: TGTGCCTGGAGTATCAGTTATAATTCACCCCTCCACTTT
CDR3aa: CAWSISYNSPLHF

d_gene: TRBD1
j_gene: TRBJ2-7
abundance: NA
v_gene: TRBV9
CDR3nt: TGTGCCAGCAGCGCAGGGTGGGACAGGTCGTCCTACGAGCAGTACTTC
CDR3aa: CASSAGWDRSSYEQYF

d_gene: TRBD2
j_gene: TRBJ2-3
abundance: NA
v_gene: TRBV9
CDR3nt: TGTGCCAGCAGCGCTAGCGGGAACCGTGCAGATACGCAGTATTTT
CDR3aa: CASSASGNRADTQYF

d_gene: NA
j_gene: TRBJ2-3
abundance: NA
v_gene: TRBV11-2
CDR3nt: TGTGCCAGCAGCTTGGGTATTCGATACACAGATACGCAGTATTTT
CDR3aa: CASSLGIRYTDTQYF

d_gene: NA
j_gene: TRBJ1-2
abundance: NA
v_gene: TRBV19
CDR3nt: TGTGCCAGTAGCATAGCAGGTCGTACGGTCTATGGCTACACCTTC
CDR3aa: CASSIAGRTVYGYTF

d_gene: TRBD1
j_gene: TRBJ1-2
abundance: NA
v_gene: TRBV28
CDR3nt: TGTGCCAGCACCGGATCGACAGGGGTAAACTATGGCTACACCTTC
CDR3aa: CASTGSTGVNYGYTF

d_gene: NA
j_gene: TRBJ2-1
abundance: NA
v_gene: TRBV28
CDR3nt: TGTGCCAGCAGTTCCGTGGACATTACCTACAATGAGCAGTTCTTC
CDR3aa: CASSSVDITYNEQFF

d_gene: NA
j_gene: TRBJ1-3
abundance: NA
v_gene: TRBV28
CDR3nt: TGTGCCAGCAGTTCGGTCGTAGGGCTCCACTCTGGAAACACCATATATTTT
CDR3aa: CASSSVVGLHSGNTIYF

d_gene: TRBD2
j_gene: TRBJ2-5
abundance: once
v_gene: TRBV28
CDR3nt: TGTGCCAGCAGTTTATGGGGACTAGCGGGAGGGCAAGAGACCCAGTACTTC
CDR3aa: CASSLWGLAGGQETQYF

d_gene: TRBD1
j_gene: TRBJ1-5
abundance: once
v_gene: TRBV7-8
CDR3nt: TGTGCCAGCAGCCCTCACAGGGGATACAATCAGCCCCAGCATTTT
CDR3aa: CASSPHRGYNQPQHF

d_gene: TRBD2
j_gene: TRBJ2-7
abundance: NA
v_gene: TRBV4-1
CDR3nt: TGCGCCAGCAGCCAGCGGGAGGGCTCCTACGAGCAGTACTTC
CDR3aa: CASSQREGSYEQYF

d_gene: TRBD2
j_gene: TRBJ2-7
abundance: once
v_gene: TRBV7-9
CDR3nt: TGTGCCAGCAGCTCGGAGGGAGCGGGGGCCCGAGAGCAGTACTTC
CDR3aa: CASSSEGAGAREQYF